Sequencing of this T cell receptor beta chain was carried out in a study of response to subunit inactivated influenza vaccine. Study-wide findings and caveats: Only a handful of new T cells, the authors suggested, are recruited with each seasonal influenza vaccination.

Remarks on this clonotype: Antigen specificity is unknown.

Looked up from germline, CDR1 is MNHEY and CDR2 is SMNVEV (reference sequence). V lost 1 base to trimming and J lost 8 bases, with 20 bases between them. CDR3 length: 16 amino acids. TCRdb reprocessed the RT-PCR reads with MiXCR, giving one entry per CDR3 protein. The sample contains 160,000 or so distinct CDR3 sequences, 11% of which appear only once. This TCR derives from a man aged 50 to 59 who received an inactivated influenza vaccine. The source was non-naive T cells sorted from PBMCs, collected roughly 6 weeks after vaccination. The chain employs TRBV27 and TRBJ2-5; D may correspond to TRBD1 or TRBD2 (6 bases each). The CDR3 region is CASSLLYPGGGRTQYF. For the CDR3, the DNA is TGTGCCAGCAGTTTATTATATCCCGGAGGGGGTCGAACCCAGTACTTC.